The 27 T cell receptor beta chains presented below share a single source sample, sequenced in a study of T cell responses to AZD1222 COVID-19 vaccine. Repertoires were generated with immunoSEQ multiplex PCR, while TCRdb's copy carries only in-frame clones and drops some. The repertoire holds about 120,000 clones, with 88% as singletons. Sequencing was performed on peripheral blood, taken on day 0 of AZD1222 vaccination. Every receptor here comes from an adult in good health.

The chain carries TRBV3-1 (or the pseudogene TRBV3-2) and TRBJ1-2, with 9 bases fitting TRBD1. Germline V gives CDR1 LGHDT, CDR2 YNNKEL (reference sequence). V was pared by 4 bases and J by 2 bases, with 5 bases of the junction left unmatched. This CDR3 region has 15 residues. The CDR3 coding sequence is TGTGCCAGCAGCCCCGCCGGGACAGGGAACTATGGCTACACCTTC. Its protein product is CASSPAGTGNYGYTF.

J is TRBJ1-3 and V is TRBV12-3 or TRBV12-4; D gene ambiguous. This CDR3 is built from 13 residues. Trimming left V 4 bases short and J 2 bases short, with 6 bases between. This CDR3 reads CASSSRTGNTIYF. The CDR3 coding sequence is TGTGCCAGCAGTTCCCGGACTGGAAACACCATATATTTT.

This rearrangement joins TRBV7-3 to TRBJ2-5, with 7 nucleotides matching TRBD2. The CDR3 extends over 15 amino acids. After removal of 2 bases from V and 5 bases from J, the junction contained 8 bases not matched to a gene. Germline V gives CDR1 SGHTA, CDR2 FQGTGA. CDR3 amino acids: CASSLLPAGAETQYF. The CDR3, as DNA: TGTGCCAGCAGCTTACTCCCTGCGGGAGCGGAGACCCAGTACTTC.

The chain joins TRBV7-9 to TRBJ1-1; TRBD1 matches at 7 bases. The germline V gene encodes CDR1 SEHNR and CDR2 FQNEAQ (reference sequence). J gave up 3 bases and V 5 bases, and 6 bases lay outside the gene matches. The CDR3 is 14 residues long. The CDR3 DNA is TGTGCCAGCAGCCAATATACAGGGGACACTGAAGCTTTCTTT. Protein: CASSQYTGDTEAFF.

The V gene is TRBV29-1, the J gene TRBJ1-1, with D maybe TRBD1 (5 bases). Trimming left V 7 bases short and J 0 bases short, with 15 bases between. The CDR3 contains 14 residues. Germline lookup yields CDR1 SQVTM and CDR2 ANQGSEA. The CDR3 coding sequence is TGCAGCGCCTCGGACGGGGGGATGAACACTGAAGCTTTCTTT. Translating gives CSASDGGMNTEAFF.

The gene calls are TRBV29-1 and TRBJ1-1, with 12 nucleotides matching TRBD1. J gave up 7 bases and V 6 bases, and 6 bases lay outside the gene matches. Germline V gene sequence: CDR1 SQVTM, CDR2 ANQGSEA. The CDR3 extends over 13 amino acids. CDR3 in DNA: TGCAGCGTGGGGACAGGGGGCTGGAATGAAGCTTTCTTT. Translation: CSVGTGGWNEAFF.

This rearrangement joins TRBV19 to TRBJ2-7, with 9 bases lining up with TRBD2. The CDR3 has 15 amino acids. Germline V lookup: CDR1 LNHDA, CDR2 SQIVND (reference sequence). V was clipped by 10 bases and J by 4 bases; unmatched bases: 14. As DNA, the CDR3 is TGTGCCACCTCCCTCACAGCGGGAGGCCCTTACGAGCAGTACTTC. Protein product: CATSLTAGGPYEQYF.

This chain connects TRBV29-1 to TRBJ1-1; D may be TRBD1 (6 bases). The CDR3 sequence is 13 residues long. The V and J ends lost 7 bases and 4 bases respectively, with 16 bases between them. Germline V gene lookup returns CDR1 SQVTM and CDR2 ANQGSEA. The CDR3 sequence: CSARVGGGTEAFF. The DNA for the CDR3 is TGCAGCGCCCGGGTGGGGGGCGGCACTGAAGCTTTCTTT.

This rearrangement joins TRBV18 to TRBJ1-6; 8 bases are a match to TRBD1. V shed 6 bases, J shed 7 bases, and the junction held 11 bases outside the gene matches. This CDR3 is 16 amino acids long. The V gene's germline CDR1 is KGHSH and CDR2 LQKENI. Here the CDR3 reads CASSLFSGTGNSPLHF. The CDR3 nucleotides are TGTGCCAGCTCGCTCTTCTCCGGGACAGGCAATTCACCCCTCCACTTT.

This chain joins TRBV30 and TRBJ1-2; D may be TRBD1 (5 bases). CDR1 and CDR2 from the germline V gene are GTSNPN and SVGIG (reference sequence). The V and J ends lost 3 bases and 0 bases respectively, with 8 bases between them. This CDR3 is built from 13 residues. CDR3 nucleotide sequence: TGTGCCTGGAGCTACAGGTCTAACTATGGCTACACCTTC. Amino acids: CAWSYRSNYGYTF.

J is TRBJ1-4 and V is TRBV3-1 (or the pseudogene TRBV3-2), with D possibly being TRBD1 (6 bases). Germline V lookup: CDR1 LGHDT, CDR2 YNNKEL (reference sequence). V was cut by 4 bases and J by 8 bases, with 11 bases left in between. The length of the CDR3 is 13 residues. For the CDR3, the DNA is TGTGCCAGCAGCCGGGCCACAGGGGAAAAACTGTTTTTT. Protein product: CASSRATGEKLFF.

This chain links TRBV11-2 with TRBJ2-7; 12 bases align to TRBD1. Losses at the gene ends were 6 bases for V and 6 bases for J; bases not matched to a gene: 9. This CDR3 is built from 15 residues. Germline V lookup: CDR1 SGHAT, CDR2 FQNNGV. In DNA, the CDR3 is TGTGCCAGCAGTCTGGGGGGACAGGGGGCACGCGAGCAGTACTTC. Translation: CASSLGGQGAREQYF.

The gene calls are TRBV11-3 and TRBJ2-5; the D gene is possibly TRBD2 (5 bases). Trimming left V 5 bases short and J 4 bases short, with 14 bases between. The CDR3 is 14 residues long. Germline lookup yields CDR1 SGHNT and CDR2 YENEEA. The CDR3 DNA follows: TGTGCCAGCAGCGAAGACCCCCGGGGAGAGACCCAGTACTTC. Protein: CASSEDPRGETQYF.

The chain recombines TRBV7-3 with TRBJ1-6, with D uncertain. The CDR3 has 13 residues. Germline CDR1 is SGHTA and CDR2 is FQGTGA. V lost 5 bases, J lost 1 base, and 3 bases lay in between. For the CDR3, the DNA is TGTGCCAGCAGCCCATCCTATAATTCACCCCTCCACTTT. It translates to CASSPSYNSPLHF.

CDR3 protein: CASSFAQGLNSPLHF. CDR3 nucleotide sequence: TGTGCCAGCAGCTTCGCCCAGGGGCTAAATTCACCCCTCCACTTT. The V and J genes are TRBV5-4 and TRBJ1-6, with D possibly TRBD1 on 6 matching bases. V lost 2 bases and J lost 7, with 13 bases in between. In germline, CDR1 is SGHNT, CDR2 YYREEE (reference sequence). The CDR3 is 15 amino acids.

The chain links TRBV6-5 to TRBJ2-7; possible D gene TRBD1, 6 bases. The CDR3 has 14 residues. Germline assignment: CDR1 MNHEY and CDR2 SVGAGI. V was pared by 5 bases and J by 0 bases, with 11 bases between. The CDR3 here is CASSQSTGSYEQYF. In DNA form, the CDR3 reads TGTGCCAGCAGTCAGTCGACAGGCTCCTACGAGCAGTACTTC.

The chain uses TRBV2 and TRBJ1-6; D may be TRBD1 (5 bases). Trimming took off 4 bases at V and 6 bases at J, with 13 bases between the two ends. CDR1 is SNHLY, CDR2 FYNNEI, per germline. This CDR3 spans 15 amino acids. CDR3 coding DNA: TGTGCCAGCAGTGCCTCGAACAGGTTTAATTCACCCCTCCACTTT. Protein: CASSASNRFNSPLHF.

The chain links TRBV5-1 to TRBJ2-3, with no clear D. Trimming took 0 bases from V and 2 from J, leaving 7 bases between them. The V gene's germline CDR1 is SGHRS and CDR2 YFSETQ. The CDR3 totals 14 residues. CDR3 loop: CASSLDSPTDTQYF. CDR3 in DNA: TGCGCCAGCAGCTTGGACAGCCCCACAGATACGCAGTATTTT.

The chain recombines TRBV5-4 with TRBJ2-4; 10 positions agree with TRBD2. Looked up from germline, CDR1 is SGHNT and CDR2 is YYREEE (reference sequence). With 1 base clipped from V and 2 bases from J, the junction kept 3 bases outside the gene matches. This CDR3 region has 16 residues. The DNA for the CDR3 is TGTGCCAGCAGCTTGAAAGCGGGAGGGCCCAAAAACATTCAGTACTTC. Protein: CASSLKAGGPKNIQYF. Filled out from reference TRBV5-4 and TRBJ2-4, the complete variable domain reads ETGVTQSPTHLIKTRGQQVTLRCSSQSGHNTVSWYQQALGQGPQFIFQYYREEENGRGNFPPRFSGLQFPNYSSELNVNALELDDSALYLCASSLKAGGPKNIQYFGAGTRLSVL.

The chain uses TRBV5-1 and TRBJ1-3, with TRBD1 matching over 8 bases. V was pared by 0 bases and J by 0 bases, with 11 bases of the junction left unmatched. Germline assignment: CDR1 SGHRS and CDR2 YFSETQ. This CDR3 region has 19 residues. The CDR3 DNA follows: TGCGCCAGCAGCTTGGGCCCGGGGACAGGTCTCAGCTCTGGAAACACCATATATTTT. It yields the protein CASSLGPGTGLSSGNTIYF.

The rearrangement joins TRBV6-5 to TRBJ2-7; D might be TRBD2 (6 bases). The CDR3 loop spans 11 amino acids. Germline V gene lookup returns CDR1 MNHEY and CDR2 SVGAGI. V was clipped by 7 bases and J by 8 bases, with 12 bases between them. The CDR3 bases are TGTGCCAGCAACCGGGACTCTCAGCAGTACTTC. This encodes CASNRDSQQYF.

This chain connects TRBV6-6 to TRBJ2-7; 7 nucleotides line up with TRBD2. The germline V gene encodes CDR1 MNHNY and CDR2 SVGAGI (reference sequence). This CDR3 comprises 14 residues. The ends lost 5 bases at V and 1 base at J; junction bases unmatched: 5. The CDR3 DNA follows: TGTGCCAGCAGTCCCCCGGGAGGTTCCTACGAGCAGTACTTC. Its protein product is CASSPPGGSYEQYF.

The V gene is TRBV7-9, the J gene TRBJ2-1; 14 bases agree with TRBD2. The CDR3 is 17 residues long. Germline CDR1 is SEHNR and CDR2 is FQNEAQ (reference sequence). The ends lost 5 bases at V and 4 bases at J; junction bases unmatched: 7. CDR3 DNA sequence: TGTGCCAGCAGCGGTGGGACTAGCGGGAGTAAATACAATGAGCAGTTCTTC. Its translation: CASSGGTSGSKYNEQFF.

A single count supports this clone. The genes are TRBV28 and TRBJ2-7; unclear D gene. Trimming cost V 5 bases and J 7 bases, with 12 bases left between them. CDR3 length: 12 residues. Per the germline V gene, CDR1 is MDHEN and CDR2 is SYDVKM. CDR3 in DNA: TGTGCCAGCAGTCCCCCCCTGGGAGAGCAGTACTTC. Its translation is CASSPPLGEQYF. Full variable domain (missing parts from reference TRBV28 and TRBJ2-7): DVKVTQSSRYLVKRTGEKVFLECVQDMDHENMFWYRQDPGLGLRLIYFSYDVKMKEKGDIPEGYSVSREKKERFSLILESASTNQTSMYLCASSPPLGEQYFGPGTRLTVT.

The V and J genes are TRBV3-1 (or the pseudogene TRBV3-2) and TRBJ1-3; a possible D gene is TRBD1 (5 bases). Germline-derived CDR1 and CDR2 are LGHDT and YNNKEL (reference sequence). Trimming took off 0 bases at V and 2 bases at J, with 11 bases between the two ends. CDR3 length: 16 amino acids. CDR3 region: CASSQDWEGPGNTIYF. In DNA form, the CDR3 reads TGTGCCAGCAGCCAAGATTGGGAGGGGCCTGGAAACACCATATATTTT.

The chain employs TRBV2 and TRBJ1-1; possible D gene TRBD1, 5 bases. Germline CDR1 reads SNHLY; CDR2 reads FYNNEI. Trimming removed 5 bases at V and 8 bases at J, with 18 bases between. The CDR3 has 14 residues. The CDR3 DNA reads TGTGCCAGCAGTACCCAGGGTCTCCGGACGGAAGCTTTCTTT. The encoded protein is CASSTQGLRTEAFF.

This sequence joins TRBV30 and TRBJ1-6; 12 bases are shared with TRBD1. V lost 3 bases, J lost 10 bases, and 7 bases stayed unmatched. The CDR3 has 15 residues. The germline gives CDR1 GTSNPN, CDR2 SVGIG (reference sequence). Here the CDR3 reads CAWSRDRGRGSPLHF. CDR3 in DNA: TGTGCCTGGAGCAGGGACAGGGGGCGCGGATCACCCCTCCACTTT.